The clone carrying this T cell receptor beta chain was detected many times. Its antigen remains unidentified. The sample originates from a study of T cell repertoires in cytomegalovirus infection. For the study at large: Indications came from public TCR beta signatures; they pointed to CMV infection and to a matching HLA type. Findings of the study overall: Clonotypes of TCR beta that were HLA-C-restricted and CMV-specific dominated the ex vivo response. Individuals carrying CMV plus the relevant HLA were identified by cumulative frequency of public TCR beta families.

TCRdb independently ran MiXCR on the reads; one entry per CDR3 protein. Here the sample spans 230,000 or so distinct CDR3 sequences, 17% being singletons. Trimming left V 4 bases short and J 1 base short, with 10 bases between. Per germline, CDR1 SEHNR and CDR2 FQNEAQ (reference sequence). The CDR3 runs 14 residues. The sample consisted of CD8+ T cells from PBMCs. The J gene is TRBJ1-1, the V gene TRBV7-9, with D possibly being TRBD1 (5 bases). The receptor was derived from a human donor in good health (CMV status not recorded). Some clones in this sample may be carry-over from other donors' samples. The CDR3 bases are TGTGCCAGCAGCTCCTCGACAGCGAACACTGAAGCTTTCTTT. Translated, it gives CASSSSTANTEAFF.